These 30 T cell receptor beta chains share one sample of origin, sequenced in a study of CD8 T cells in ankylosing spondylitis. General observations from the study: What seemed typical of ankylosing spondylitis blood was a TCR beta motif built from about eight highly homologous variants.

MiXCR, run by TCRdb on the 5' RACE reads, gives a single entry per CDR3 protein. The sample lists hundreds of thousands of distinct CDR3 sequences, over 9.5% occurring once. These TCRs are of unknown antigen specificity. Sequenced: blood, either unsorted or a sorted T cell fraction (not recorded which). These receptors were collected from a male donor with ankylosing spondylitis.

This clonotype was observed at least ten times. V is TRBV18 and J is TRBJ2-3, with D unresolved. The germline V gene encodes CDR1 KGHSH and CDR2 LQKENI. The CDR3 has 14 residues. V dropped 0 bases and J dropped 2 bases, with 6 bases sitting between them. DNA of the CDR3: TGTGCCAGCTCACCACCTCTACACACAGATACGCAGTATTTT. Translated, it gives CASSPPLHTDTQYF.

This clonotype has ten or more counts. The CDR3 DNA is TGCAGTGCTAGAGATTCTGGGAACACCGGGGAGCTGTTTTTT. Translation: CSARDSGNTGELFF. The genes are TRBV20-1 and TRBJ2-2; D not resolved. V shed 0 bases and J shed 1 base, with 6 bases lying between them. The germline gives CDR1 DFQATT, CDR2 SNEGSKA (reference sequence). This CDR3 is 14 amino acids long.

This clonotype was seen a handful of times. The J gene is TRBJ2-2, the V gene TRBV27, with D perhaps given as TRBD1 or TRBD2 (5 bases each). The germline V gene has CDR1 MNHEY and CDR2 SMNVEV (reference sequence). This CDR3 comprises 16 residues. Trimming took off 3 bases at V and 0 bases at J, with 11 bases between the two ends. The chain's CDR3 is CASSFSGASNTGELFF. The DNA of the CDR3 is TGTGCCAGCAGTTTTTCCGGGGCCTCGAACACCGGGGAGCTGTTTTTT.

The sample holds many counts of this clonotype. The chain recombines TRBV12-3 or TRBV12-4 with TRBJ2-1; 10 bases match TRBD2. V lost 6 bases to trimming and J lost 8 bases; unmatched junction nucleotides: 7. The CDR3 sequence is 14 residues long. The CDR3 protein is CASRPSGRRYEQFF. CDR3 nucleotides: TGTGCCAGCAGGCCTAGCGGGAGAAGGTATGAGCAGTTCTTC.

J is TRBJ2-4 and V is TRBV20-1, with 7 bases lining up with TRBD2. Germline-derived CDR1 and CDR2 are DFQATT and SNEGSKA (reference sequence). V lost 3 bases to trimming and J lost 8 bases; unmatched junction nucleotides: 7. This CDR3 is built from 13 residues. In nucleotides, the CDR3 is TGCAGTGCTAGTTTTCGGGGGAGGGACATTCAGTACTTC. Translated, it gives CSASFRGRDIQYF.

The rearrangement joins TRBV4-2 to TRBJ1-6; 10 bases map to TRBD1. The CDR3 consists of 20 residues. The junction had 8 bases not matched to a gene; V was cut back by 0 bases and J by 0 bases. The germline V gene encodes CDR1 LGHNA and CDR2 YNFKEQ. This CDR3 reads CASSQDEGQGRSSYNSPLHF. CDR3 bases: TGTGCCAGCAGCCAAGATGAGGGACAGGGGAGGAGCTCCTATAATTCACCCCTCCACTTT.

In this sample, this clonotype turned up a few times. J is TRBJ2-7 and V is TRBV7-9; a weak D match, TRBD2 (5 bases). Per the germline V gene, CDR1 is SEHNR and CDR2 is FQNEAQ (reference sequence). The CDR3 is made up of 16 amino acids. The ends were cut back, 3 bases at V and 2 bases at J, with 17 bases in the middle. The DNA for the CDR3 is TGTGCCAGCAGCTTTGCTTTCCGGACGGAGGCCTACGAGCAGTACTTC. It encodes CASSFAFRTEAYEQYF.

The genes are TRBV6-1 and TRBJ2-7, with a possible D match to TRBD1 (6 bases). The ends were cut back, 6 bases at V and 3 bases at J, with 18 bases in the middle. This CDR3 comprises 15 residues. Germline CDR1 reads MNHNS; CDR2 reads SASEGT. The CDR3 spells CASRGTQQGDYEQYV. The CDR3 region has the DNA TGTGCCAGCAGAGGTACTCAACAGGGAGACTACGAGCAGTACGTC.

There are a few counts of this clonotype. V usage is TRBV30 and J usage is TRBJ1-6, with D unresolved. The ends were cut back, 0 bases at V and 14 bases at J, with 8 bases in the middle. CDR1 and CDR2 (germline): GTSNPN, SVGIG (reference sequence). The CDR3 consists of 11 residues. CDR3 sequence: CAWSVTEALHF. DNA of the CDR3: TGTGCCTGGAGTGTAACTGAGGCCCTCCACTTT.

This clonotype showed up just a few times. This rearrangement joins TRBV11-3 to TRBJ1-1; 9 nucleotides align to TRBD1. The CDR3 covers 12 residues. Unmatched junction bases numbered 2, after V lost 5 bases and J lost 7 bases. Germline CDR1 is SGHNT and CDR2 is YENEEA. CDR3 DNA: TGTGCCAGCAGCCTGGACAGGGGTGAAGCTTTCTTT. Translation: CASSLDRGEAFF.

In this sample, this clonotype turned up a few times. The chain employs TRBV3-1 and TRBJ1-4, with D perhaps matching TRBD1 (5 bases). Germline V gene lookup returns CDR1 LGHDT and CDR2 YNNKEL (reference sequence). The CDR3 sequence is 14 residues long. Trimming cost V 3 bases and J 3 bases, with 8 bases left between them. The CDR3 here is CASSQGGANEKLFF. The CDR3 region has the DNA TGTGCCAGCAGCCAGGGGGGGGCTAATGAAAAACTGTTTTTT.

In its sample, this clonotype was seen a few times. The chain employs TRBV30 and TRBJ1-1; the D is unclear. The V and J ends lost 0 bases and 0 bases respectively, with 5 bases between them. The germline V gene encodes CDR1 GTSNPN and CDR2 SVGIG (reference sequence). The CDR3 consists of 13 residues. The CDR3 is CAWSVDMNTEAFF. For the CDR3, the DNA is TGTGCCTGGAGTGTAGATATGAACACTGAAGCTTTCTTT. The full variable domain, with the rest looked up from reference TRBV30 and TRBJ1-1, is SQTIHQWPATLVQPVGSPLSLECTVEGTSNPNLYWYRQAAGRGLQLLFYSVGIGQISSEVPQNLSASRPQDRQFILSSKKLLLSDSGFYLCAWSVDMNTEAFFGQGTRLTVV.

The chain links TRBV7-8 to TRBJ2-2; tentatively, D is TRBD2 (6 bases). The germline V gene has CDR1 SGHVS and CDR2 FQNEAQ. This CDR3 has 15 amino acids. Trimming removed 3 bases at V and 5 bases at J, with 13 bases between. The CDR3 nucleotides are TGTGCCAGCAGCTTGTGGCTAGCGAGGACCGGGGAGCTGTTTTTT. Amino acids: CASSLWLARTGELFF.

This clonotype was seen only a few times. The CDR3 DNA is TGCGCCAGCAATATAGGGACATCGGATTCACCCCTCCACTTT. Its translation: CASNIGTSDSPLHF. J is TRBJ1-6 and V is TRBV5-1; D is perhaps TRBD1 (6 bases). Germline CDR1 is SGHRS and CDR2 is YFSETQ. V was pared by 6 bases and J by 8 bases, with 15 bases between. The CDR3 loop spans 14 amino acids.

This clonotype was counted between two and nine times. V gene TRBV10-3 combines with J gene TRBJ2-2; TRBD1 matches at 9 bases. Trimming took 5 bases from V and 6 from J; bases not matched to a gene: 7. The CDR3 extends over 15 amino acids. Per the germline V gene, CDR1 is ENHRY and CDR2 is SYGVKD. This chain's CDR3 is CAISSGTGNSGELFF. CDR3 in DNA: TGTGCCATCAGTTCTGGGACAGGGAATTCCGGGGAGCTGTTTTTT.

This clonotype showed up just a few times. This chain connects TRBV7-2 to TRBJ2-1; D may be TRBD2 (6 bases). V dropped 8 bases and J dropped 5 bases, with 16 bases sitting between them. The germline CDR1 and CDR2 sequences are SGHTA and FQGNSA. This CDR3 is 14 amino acids long. CDR3 in DNA: TGTGCCAGCCTCCGGTCGGGACTCAACAATGAGCAGTTCTTC. Translation gives CASLRSGLNNEQFF. Full variable domain (missing parts from reference TRBV7-2 and TRBJ2-1): GAGVSQSPSNKVTEKGKDVELRCDPISGHTALYWYRQSLGQGLEFLIYFQGNSAPDKSGLPSDRFSAERTGGSVSTLTIQRTQQEDSAVYLCASLRSGLNNEQFFGPGTRLTVL.

The sample holds a few counts of this clonotype. The chain has TRBV2 and TRBJ2-7; no definite D call. From germline, CDR1 is SNHLY and CDR2 FYNNEI. V dropped 4 bases and J dropped 0 bases, with 10 bases sitting between them. CDR3 length: 14 amino acids. The CDR3 loop is CASSGRTSSYEQYV. CDR3 DNA: TGTGCCAGCAGTGGAAGGACGAGCTCCTACGAGCAGTACGTC.

This clonotype came up a few times. The chain joins TRBV5-6 to TRBJ1-4; possible D gene TRBD1, 6 bases. This CDR3 is built from 18 residues. V was clipped by 4 bases and J by 0 bases, with 19 bases between them. Germline lookup yields CDR1 SGHDT and CDR2 YYEEEE. The CDR3 DNA follows: TGTGCCAGCAGCCGCCTTAGGGACACTCTTGCAACTAATGAAAAACTGTTTTTT. Its translation is CASSRLRDTLATNEKLFF.

This clonotype was seen repeatedly, ten times or more. This sequence joins TRBV11-2 and TRBJ1-1, with D hard to call. CDR3 length equals 13 residues. CDR1 is SGHAT and CDR2 is FQNNGV in the germline V gene. Between the trimmed V and J ends, which lost 0 bases and 3 bases, there was a span of 5 bases. The CDR3 sequence is CASSLESYTEAFF. The CDR3, as DNA: TGTGCCAGCAGCTTAGAGTCCTACACTGAAGCTTTCTTT.

The sample holds many counts of this clonotype. This rearrangement joins TRBV20-1 to TRBJ1-6; 7 bases agree with TRBD1. The V gene's germline CDR1 is DFQATT and CDR2 SNEGSKA (reference sequence). The CDR3 length is 16 residues. The V and J ends lost 6 bases and 1 base, in that order; junction bases with no gene match: 9. The CDR3 coding sequence is TGCAGTGCACTCAGGGGGACGCTTTCCTATAATTCACCCCTCCACTTT. Protein product: CSALRGTLSYNSPLHF.

In its sample, this clonotype was seen many times. This chain connects TRBV20-1 to TRBJ2-3; 10 positions agree with TRBD2. V lost 6 bases, J lost 4 bases, and 7 bases stayed unmatched. This CDR3 spans 14 amino acids. Germline CDR1 and CDR2: DFQATT and SNEGSKA (reference sequence). The CDR3 region is CSALSGRVSDTQYF. Written as DNA, the CDR3 is TGCAGTGCCCTAAGCGGGAGGGTATCAGATACGCAGTATTTT.

This sequence joins TRBV18 and TRBJ2-3, with D unclear. V dropped 4 bases and J dropped 0 bases, with 11 bases sitting between them. The germline V gene has CDR1 KGHSH and CDR2 LQKENI. The CDR3 has 15 amino acids. The CDR3 reads CASSQAGLSTDTQYF. Here the CDR3 DNA reads TGTGCCAGCTCACAAGCCGGGTTAAGCACAGATACGCAGTATTTT.

This clonotype has just a few counts. Here the CDR3 reads CASSPPGWIYGYTF. The CDR3 DNA sequence: TGTGCCAGCAGTCCTCCAGGGTGGATTTATGGCTACACCTTC. The chain employs TRBV28 and TRBJ1-2; a weak D match, TRBD1 (5 bases). Germline V gene data show CDR1 as MDHEN and CDR2 as SYDVKM. V lost 5 bases to trimming and J lost 5 bases, with 15 bases between them. The CDR3 sequence is 14 residues long.

In its sample, this clonotype was seen a few times. This chain joins TRBV27 and TRBJ1-1, with D uncertain. V gave up 0 bases and J gave up 0 bases, with 14 bases separating them. The CDR3 covers 17 residues. The germline V gene encodes CDR1 MNHEY and CDR2 SMNVEV (reference sequence). CDR3 residues: CASSLSFVGSLNTEAFF. The CDR3 DNA sequence: TGTGCCAGCAGTTTATCATTTGTCGGTTCGCTGAACACTGAAGCTTTCTTT.

In its sample, this clonotype was seen many times. The chain's CDR3 is CASSRDRGPYEQYV. The DNA for the CDR3 is TGCGCCAGCAGCCGAGACCGGGGGCCTTACGAGCAGTACGTC. This chain joins TRBV4-1 and TRBJ2-7, with D tentatively TRBD1 or TRBD2 (6 bases each). There are 14 residues in the CDR3. Looked up from germline, CDR1 is MGHRA and CDR2 is YSYEKL. The germline V and J ends were trimmed by 4 bases and 4 bases, with 14 bases remaining between them.

This clonotype has just a few counts. V usage is TRBV20-1 and J usage is TRBJ2-1, with TRBD2 matching over 7 bases. There are 15 residues in the CDR3. From germline, CDR1 is DFQATT and CDR2 SNEGSKA (reference sequence). V dropped 1 base and J dropped 6; count of bases not matched to a gene: 9. CDR3 in amino acids: CSARVRTRPGNEQFF. The CDR3 DNA reads as TGCAGTGCTAGAGTCCGGACTAGGCCTGGCAATGAGCAGTTCTTC.

This clonotype has more than one count but fewer than ten. The chain recombines TRBV5-1 with TRBJ1-3; D ambiguous. The CDR3 sequence is 15 residues long. The germline gives CDR1 SGHRS, CDR2 YFSETQ. The V end lost 1 base, the J end lost 2 bases, and 10 bases lay between the germline ends. Here the CDR3 reads CASSLTHGTGNTIYF. The CDR3 DNA sequence: TGCGCCAGCAGCTTGACGCACGGCACTGGAAACACCATATATTTT.

The rearrangement links TRBV24-1 to TRBJ2-1; D is ambiguous. Germline V gives CDR1 KGHDR, CDR2 SFDVKD. Trimming pared 1 base from V and 5 bases from J, leaving 11 bases between. This CDR3 has 15 amino acids. The CDR3 is CATSDFTGSNNEQFF. The CDR3 nucleotides are TGTGCCACCAGTGATTTCACCGGGTCGAACAATGAGCAGTTCTTC.

This chain links TRBV30 with TRBJ2-5; 12 positions match TRBD1. With 5 bases clipped from V and 5 bases from J, the junction kept 9 bases outside the gene matches. CDR1 and CDR2 (germline): GTSNPN, SVGIG (reference sequence). The CDR3 extends over 15 amino acids. CDR3 residues: CAWAGGTGGRETQYF. For the CDR3, the DNA is TGTGCCTGGGCAGGAGGGACAGGGGGCCGGGAGACCCAGTACTTC. The whole variable domain, filled in from reference TRBV30 and TRBJ2-5, reads SQTIHQWPATLVQPVGSPLSLECTVEGTSNPNLYWYRQAAGRGLQLLFYSVGIGQISSEVPQNLSASRPQDRQFILSSKKLLLSDSGFYLCAWAGGTGGRETQYFGPGTRLLVL.

The J gene is TRBJ1-5, the V gene TRBV7-9; D possibly corresponds to TRBD1 (6 bases). The germline V and J ends were trimmed by 1 base and 1 base, with 11 bases remaining between them. The germline V gene has CDR1 SEHNR and CDR2 FQNEAQ (reference sequence). The CDR3 has 16 residues. In nucleotides, the CDR3 is TGTGCCAGCAGCTTAGAAACAGGGCCGAGCAATCAGCCCCAGCATTTT. Its protein product is CASSLETGPSNQPQHF. The whole variable domain, remainder taken from reference TRBV7-9 and TRBJ1-5, is DTGVSQNPRHKITKRGQNVTFRCDPISEHNRLYWYRQTLGQGPEFLTYFQNEAQLEKSRLLSDRFSAERPKGSFSTLEIQRTEQGDSAMYLCASSLETGPSNQPQHFGDGTRLSIL.